These 5 T cell receptor beta chains share one sample of origin, sequenced in a study of blood T cell repertoires in COVID-19 (dated by TCRdb to the early 2020s). The library was obtained by the immunoSEQ multiplex PCR assay. Sourced from immuneACCESS, this table was stored by TCRdb with only in-frame sequences that have V and J called. A share of the clones is absent; for the studies checked, an unresolved V gene accounts for under half, and the remainder has no known explanation. Present in this sample are around 70,000 clones, 70% to 80% of which were seen just once. The ten top clones hold 15% of the sample. Source material: peripheral blood. These TCRs come from a human donor in a cohort sampled during active COVID-19.

This clone showed up just a few times. J is TRBJ1-6 and V is TRBV3-1 (or the pseudogene TRBV3-2); D call uncertain. This CDR3 comprises 12 residues. Germline CDR1 reads LGHDT; CDR2 reads YNNKEL (reference sequence). Between the trimmed V and J ends, which lost 4 bases and 10 bases, there was a span of 8 bases. The CDR3 nucleotides are TGTGCCAGCAGCCGCACGGGGTCACCCCTCCACTTT. Encoded protein: CASSRTGSPLHF.

V is TRBV5-1 and J is TRBJ2-7, with 12 bases lining up with TRBD2. CDR1 and CDR2 (germline): SGHRS, YFSETQ. This CDR3 region has 14 residues. The V gene end was trimmed by 4 bases and the J gene end by 4 bases; junction bases not matched to a gene: 3. Here the CDR3 reads CASSPTSGRYEQYF. CDR3 DNA: TGCGCCAGCAGCCCCACTAGCGGGAGGTACGAGCAGTACTTC.

This chain joins TRBV7-2 and TRBJ2-3, with 7 nucleotides matching TRBD2. The V and J ends lost 4 bases and 0 bases, in that order; junction bases with no gene match: 7. The germline gives CDR1 SGHTA, CDR2 FQGNSA. This CDR3 is built from 16 residues. The CDR3 is CASSWGGRGSTDTQYF. CDR3 sequence (DNA): TGTGCCAGCAGCTGGGGCGGGCGGGGGAGCACAGATACGCAGTATTTT.

V is TRBV20-1 and J is TRBJ2-7; 10 positions agree with TRBD2. The CDR3 covers 13 residues. Per the germline V gene, CDR1 is DFQATT and CDR2 is SNEGSKA (reference sequence). The V and J ends lost 3 bases and 2 bases, in that order; junction bases with no gene match: 1. CDR3 residues: CSASSGGPYEQYF. The CDR3 DNA reads as TGCAGTGCTAGTAGCGGGGGGCCCTACGAGCAGTACTTC.

The chain links TRBV2 to TRBJ1-1; no reliable D call. Germline-derived CDR1 and CDR2 are SNHLY and FYNNEI. Trimming pared 3 bases from V and 6 bases from J, leaving 8 bases between. The CDR3 covers 12 residues. CDR3 region: CASSEEQSEAFF. The CDR3 bases are TGTGCCAGCAGTGAGGAACAGTCTGAAGCTTTCTTT.